The clone carrying this TCR beta chain was recorded at least ten times. Unique molecular identifiers were attached to individual cDNA molecules. TCRdb called the 5' RACE reads again in MiXCR, with one record for every CDR3 protein. The table lists under 80,000 distinct CDR3 sequences, 11% of them singletons. Trimming shortened V by 3 bases and J by 10 bases, and 7 bases separated the two germline ends. The V gene's germline CDR1 is SGHVS and CDR2 FNYEAQ. The CDR3 extends over 11 amino acids. These data belong to a study of early T cells in non-severe SARS-CoV-2 infection. The TCR originated in an adult who was a healthcare worker with PCR-confirmed SARS-CoV-2 infection or an uninfected control (not recorded which). This chain joins TRBV7-6 and TRBJ2-1; D is uncertain. The specimen sequenced was whole blood. Written as DNA, the CDR3 is TGTGCCAGCAGCTTGGAGCAGGAGCAGTTCTTC. It is translated as CASSLEQEQFF.